This passage covers 5 T cell receptor beta chains from one sample sequenced in a study of CD8 T cells in ankylosing spondylitis. Findings of the study overall: Characteristic, it appeared, of ankylosing spondylitis blood was a TCR beta motif of eight or nine highly homologous variants.

TCRdb re-called the 5' RACE reads through MiXCR, storing one row per CDR3 protein. The sample includes around 770,000 distinct CDR3 sequences, 10% to 15% of them seen just once. The antigens these receptors bind are not known. The source material was blood, either unsorted or a sorted T cell fraction (not recorded which). Receptors were obtained from a male donor with ankylosing spondylitis.

This chain links TRBV9 with TRBJ2-2; 7 bases fit TRBD1. Unmatched junction bases numbered 2, after V lost 0 bases and J lost 3 bases. Germline CDR1 reads SGDLS; CDR2 reads YYNGEE. This CDR3 has 15 residues. In DNA form, the CDR3 reads TGTGCCAGCAGCGTAGGACAGGGTTACACCGGGGAGCTGTTTTTT. Translated, it gives CASSVGQGYTGELFF. Full variable domain (remainder filled in from reference TRBV9 and TRBJ2-2): DSGVTQTPKHLITATGQRVTLRCSPRSGDLSVYWYQQSLDQGLQFLIQYYNGEERAKGNILERFSAQQFPDLHSELNLSSLELGDSALYFCASSVGQGYTGELFFGEGSRLTVL.

This clonotype came up a few times. The chain has TRBV5-6 and TRBJ2-1; D is tentatively TRBD1 or TRBD2 (5 bases each). Germline-derived CDR1 and CDR2 are SGHDT and YYEEEE. The CDR3 length is 14 residues. V shed 4 bases and J shed 15 bases, with 23 bases lying between them. The CDR3 region is CASSLGEVAGRGFF. The DNA for the CDR3 is TGTGCCAGCAGCCTGGGAGAAGTGGCAGGGCGAGGGTTCTTC.

This clonotype has a handful of counts. CDR3 DNA sequence: TGTGCCAGCAGTTCCTACCCCAACTACAGGGACGGGAGCAATCAGCCCCAGCATTTT. Translated: CASSSYPNYRDGSNQPQHF. This sequence joins TRBV27 and TRBJ1-5; TRBD1 might be the D (6 bases). The CDR3 runs to 19 residues. CDR1 and CDR2 (germline): MNHEY, SMNVEV (reference sequence). V dropped 4 bases and J dropped 1 base, with 23 bases sitting between them.

DNA of the CDR3: TGCGCCAGCAGCTTGGGGGGTAGTCCAACTTATCACAATGAGCAGTTCTTC. It specifies CASSLGGSPTYHNEQFF. The V gene is TRBV5-1, the J gene TRBJ2-1; D gene ambiguous. Trimming took off 0 bases at V and 5 bases at J, with 18 bases between the two ends. CDR1 and CDR2 from the germline V gene are SGHRS and YFSETQ. This CDR3 contains 17 residues. Full variable domain (remainder filled in from reference TRBV5-1 and TRBJ2-1): KAGVTQTPRYLIKTRGQQVTLSCSPISGHRSVSWYQQTPGQGLQFLFEYFSETQRNKGNFPGRFSGRQFSNSRSEMNVSTLELGDSALYLCASSLGGSPTYHNEQFFGPGTRLTVL.

The CDR3 nucleotides are TGCAGCGTTGAAAAAGGACAGGGTCACTATGGCTACACCTTC. Translating it yields CSVEKGQGHYGYTF. The rearrangement joins TRBV29-1 to TRBJ1-2; 8 nucleotides agree with TRBD1. Trimming at V came to 2 bases and at J to 3 bases, leaving 5 bases not matched to a gene. The germline V gene has CDR1 SQVTM and CDR2 ANQGSEA. The CDR3 extends over 14 amino acids.